Listed below are T cell receptor beta chains from one sample, sequenced in a study of blood T cells in healthy people across ages. MiXCR was run by TCRdb on the 5' RACE reads, yielding one entry per CDR3 protein. The repertoire holds under 700,000 distinct CDR3 sequences, with approximately 25% as singletons. The sample was also reused in another study, on T cells of mothers and their children.

Sequenced material: blood. Receptors were obtained from a boy younger than 18 in good health. The conserved cysteine and the conserved F or W are not part of the CDR3 here. D genes are given only for firm matches.

>TRBJ2-7|TRBV7-2|.
ASSFTGDGYEQY
>TRBJ2-2|TRBV7-2|TRBD1
ASSQMGQVTGELF
>.|TRBV4-3|.
ASSQGVSGRPLGEQY
>TRBJ2-3|TRBV9|TRBD2
ASSARLADRTDTQY
>TRBJ2-2|TRBV11-2|.
ASSLDGSGGEKLV
>TRBJ1-5|TRBV24-1|.
ATASRYSNQPQH
>TRBJ2-1|TRBV24-1|.
ATTGAIYNEQF
>TRBJ2-5|TRBV20-1|TRBD1
SAGGGQGFSETQY
>.|TRBV7-2|TRBD1
ASSYADRVGYEQY
>TRBJ2-7|TRBV2|.
ASKEEPHEQY
>TRBJ2-1|TRBV20-1|.
SAVDFVGEQF
>TRBJ2-5|TRBV28|TRBD1
ASSRSGRGQETQY
>TRBJ2-1|TRBV7-9|.
ASSHNPGPWNEQF
>.|TRBV25-1|.
ASSDTGLDQETQY
>TRBJ2-7|TRBV20-1|TRBD1
SARDLGQPYEQY
>TRBJ2-1|TRBV4-2|.
ASSQDKDEQF
>TRBJ2-5|TRBV6-2/TRBV6-3|.
ASSYSGPQETQY
>TRBJ1-1|TRBV6-5|.
ASSYGRPHTEAF
>TRBJ2-3|TRBV27|.
ASSSSQGLSTDTQY
>TRBJ1-2|TRBV27|.
ASRPRGANYGYT
>TRBJ2-7|TRBV7-2|.
ASSWVGSEQY
>TRBJ1-2|TRBV29-1|.
SVVTGIVAGYT
>TRBJ2-3|TRBV19|.
ASSGYTQY
>TRBJ2-3|TRBV4-3|TRBD2
ASSQDRDSGRKDTQY
>.|TRBV7-2|.
ASSLLDSEQY
>TRBJ1-1|TRBV5-6|.
ASSLLQGSEAF
>TRBJ2-7|TRBV7-8|.
ASSFDSGYEQY
>TRBJ1-5|TRBV9|.
ASSVGEVNQPQH
>TRBJ2-7|TRBV5-1|.
ASSLARGGSSCEQY
>TRBJ2-5|TRBV2|.
ASRLKETGTQY
>TRBJ2-7|TRBV20-1|TRBD2
SVVGGSSFYEQY
>TRBJ2-1|TRBV4-3|.
ASSQNRRTYNEQF
>TRBJ1-5|TRBV28|TRBD1
ASSKKTGTGVGQPQH
>TRBJ2-2|TRBV7-2|.
ASSLGTWVRGELF
>TRBJ2-2|TRBV9|TRBD2
ASSAGTSGVSGELF